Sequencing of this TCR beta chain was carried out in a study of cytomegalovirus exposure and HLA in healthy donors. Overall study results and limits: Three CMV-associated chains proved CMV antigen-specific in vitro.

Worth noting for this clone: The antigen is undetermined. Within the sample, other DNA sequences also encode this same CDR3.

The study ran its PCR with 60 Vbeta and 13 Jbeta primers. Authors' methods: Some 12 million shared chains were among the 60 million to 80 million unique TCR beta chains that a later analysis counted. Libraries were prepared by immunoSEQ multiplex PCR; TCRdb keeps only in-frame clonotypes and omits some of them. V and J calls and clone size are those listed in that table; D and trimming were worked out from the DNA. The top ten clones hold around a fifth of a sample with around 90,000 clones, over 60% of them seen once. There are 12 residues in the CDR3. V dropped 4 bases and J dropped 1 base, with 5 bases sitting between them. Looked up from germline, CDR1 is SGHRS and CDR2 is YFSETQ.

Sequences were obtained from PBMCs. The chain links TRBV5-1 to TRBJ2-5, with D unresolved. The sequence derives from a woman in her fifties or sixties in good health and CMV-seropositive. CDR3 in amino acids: CASSLSQETQYF. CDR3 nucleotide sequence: TGCGCCAGCAGCCTCAGCCAAGAGACCCAGTACTTC.